This T cell receptor beta chain was sequenced for a study of molecular identifiers for immune sequencing clone quantification. TCRdb used MiXCR to reprocess the PCR reads, holding one entry per CDR3 protein. Here the sample spans under 600,000 distinct CDR3 sequences, 25% being singletons. Ten or more counts support this clonotype. In germline, CDR1 is SGHTA, CDR2 FQGNSA. V was cut by 1 base and J by 1 base, with 12 bases left in between. This CDR3 region has 16 residues. The chain has TRBV7-2 and TRBJ2-3, with D uncertain. This receptor was identified in a human donor in good health. Some libraries in this study had Jurkat cell RNA spiked in. The sample taken for sequencing was naive CD8+ T cells from blood, with Jurkat cell RNA spiked in. Subset of the sample: FACS-sorted CD8+CD4-CCR7+CD45RA+ naive T cells. This chain's CDR3 is CASSLGWVVGTDTQYF. CDR3 coding DNA: TGTGCCAGCAGCTTAGGGTGGGTGGTGGGCACAGATACGCAGTATTTT.